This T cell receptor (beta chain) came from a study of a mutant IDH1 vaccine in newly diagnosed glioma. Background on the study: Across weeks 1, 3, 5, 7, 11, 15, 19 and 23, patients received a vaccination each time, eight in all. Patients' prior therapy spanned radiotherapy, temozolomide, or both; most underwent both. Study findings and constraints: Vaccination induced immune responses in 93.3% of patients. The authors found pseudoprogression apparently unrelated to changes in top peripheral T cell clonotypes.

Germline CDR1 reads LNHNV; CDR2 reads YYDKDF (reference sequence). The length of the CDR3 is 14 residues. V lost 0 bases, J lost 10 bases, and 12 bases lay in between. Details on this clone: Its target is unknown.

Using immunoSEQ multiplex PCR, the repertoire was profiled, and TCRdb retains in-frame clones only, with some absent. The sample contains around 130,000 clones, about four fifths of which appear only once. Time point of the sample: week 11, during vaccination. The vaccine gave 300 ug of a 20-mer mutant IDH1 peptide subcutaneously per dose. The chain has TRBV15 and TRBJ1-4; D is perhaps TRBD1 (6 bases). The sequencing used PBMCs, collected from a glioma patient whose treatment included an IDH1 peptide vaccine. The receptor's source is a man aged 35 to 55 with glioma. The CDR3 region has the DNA TGTGCCACCAGCAGAGATCTGGGGGCGGGAAAACTGTTTTTT. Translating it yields CATSRDLGAGKLFF.